Below, 20 T cell receptor beta chains from the same sample are listed, as sequenced in a study of cytomegalovirus exposure and HLA in healthy donors. PCR employed 60 Vbeta and 13 Jbeta primers. Sequencing used immunoSEQ multiplex PCR; TCRdb keeps in-frame clones, though not all of them. The top ten hold more than 15% of the sample, which has about 38,000 clones, around three fifths seen once. Sequencing input: PBMCs. The receptors shown here come from a man between 45 and 60 years old in good health and CMV-seropositive.

This chain uses TRBV12-5 with TRBJ1-5, with 7 positions matching TRBD1. CDR3 size: 16 residues. V shed 2 bases and J 6 bases; nucleotides not matched to a gene: 10. Germline V lookup: CDR1 LGHNT, CDR2 FRNRAP. CDR3: CASGLITGALVQPQHF. The CDR3 nucleotides read TGTGCTAGTGGTTTGATAACAGGGGCTTTGGTTCAGCCCCAGCATTTT.

V is TRBV7-3 and J is TRBJ1-1; D might be TRBD1 (6 bases). V was shortened by 3 bases and J by 3 bases, with 8 bases between the two germline ends. The length of the CDR3 is 13 residues. Germline CDR1 is SGHTA and CDR2 is FQGTGA. CDR3 amino acids: CASSFGQHTEAFF. CDR3 in DNA: TGTGCCAGCAGCTTTGGACAGCACACTGAAGCTTTCTTT. Filled out from reference TRBV7-3 and TRBJ1-1, the complete variable domain reads GAGVSQTPSNKVTEKGKYVELRCDPISGHTALYWYRQSLGQGPEFLIYFQGTGAADDSGLPNDRFFAVRPEGSVSTLKIQRTERGDSAVYLCASSFGQHTEAFFGQGTRLTVV.

This clone has a handful of counts. This sequence joins TRBV15 and TRBJ1-3; D not certain. With 3 bases removed from V and 0 bases from J, the gap between germline ends came to 12 bases. Germline V CDR1 and CDR2: LNHNV, YYDKDF (reference sequence). The CDR3 extends over 16 amino acids. CDR3 nucleotides: TGTGCCACCAGCAGTATAGATTGGAGCTCTGGAAACACCATATATTTT. Residues: CATSSIDWSSGNTIYF. The full variable domain, completed using reference TRBV15 and TRBJ1-3, is DAMVIQNPRYQVTQFGKPVTLSCSQTLNHNVMYWYQQKSSQAPKLLFHYYDKDFNNEADTPDNFQSRRPNTSFCFLDIRSPGLGDTAMYLCATSSIDWSSGNTIYFGEGSWLTVV.

This chain joins TRBV27 and TRBJ2-4, with 7 positions matching TRBD1. Looked up from germline, CDR1 is MNHEY and CDR2 is SMNVEV (reference sequence). This CDR3 comprises 13 residues. V lost 6 bases and J lost 5; bases outside the gene matches: 4. The CDR3 sequence: CASRGTAENIQYF. CDR3 DNA sequence: TGTGCCAGCAGAGGGACAGCGGAAAACATTCAGTACTTC.

The chain uses TRBV2 and TRBJ2-7, with 10 bases that match TRBD1. The CDR3 has 14 residues. J lost 7 bases, V lost 5 bases, and 8 bases had no gene match. Germline V lookup: CDR1 SNHLY, CDR2 FYNNEI. In nucleotides, the CDR3 is TGTGCCAGCAGTCCGGGACAGGGGTTTGGGGAGCAGTACTTC. This sequence encodes CASSPGQGFGEQYF.

This clone occurred once. J is TRBJ1-2 and V is TRBV7-2, with 8 bases lining up with TRBD1. Trimming at V came to 5 bases and at J to 5 bases, leaving 7 bases not matched to a gene. The CDR3 extends over 14 amino acids. Per germline, CDR1 SGHTA and CDR2 FQGNSA. The CDR3 is CASSVDRGNYGYTF. The CDR3 nucleotides read TGTGCCAGCAGCGTTGACAGGGGAAATTATGGCTACACCTTC.

Concerning this clone itself: One junction end disagrees with the germline gene, perhaps due to a read error. The V gene is TRBV11-1, the J gene TRBJ2-7; 9 nucleotides align to TRBD2. This CDR3 comprises 13 residues. Germline V gene lookup returns CDR1 SGHAT and CDR2 FQDESV (reference sequence). The CDR3 spells CASSLDGGGAHNF. DNA for the CDR3: TGTGCCAGCAGCTTAGATGGCGGGGGGGCCCACAACTTC.

This clone appeared a few times. This chain uses TRBV5-1 with TRBJ2-5, with 9 bases that match TRBD1. CDR3 size: 14 residues. Germline loops: CDR1 SGHRS, CDR2 YFSETQ. Germline trimming cut 4 bases from V and 4 bases from J; bases unmatched to any gene: 5. The CDR3: CASSVQGARETQYF. For the CDR3, the DNA is TGCGCCAGCAGCGTACAGGGGGCGAGAGAGACCCAGTACTTC.

This clone appeared a single time. V gene TRBV27 combines with J gene TRBJ2-1; possible D gene TRBD1, 5 bases. Germline V CDR1 and CDR2: MNHEY, SMNVEV (reference sequence). V lost 5 bases, J lost 6 bases, and 14 bases lay in between. This CDR3 region has 14 residues. CDR3 nucleotide sequence: TGTGCCAGCAGTACAACGCGACAGTCCAATGAGCAGTTCTTC. This translates into CASSTTRQSNEQFF.

The chain links TRBV4-1 to TRBJ1-5; possible D gene TRBD1, 5 bases. Trimming took 4 bases from V and 0 from J, leaving 10 bases between them. The CDR3 is made up of 15 amino acids. CDR1 and CDR2 (germline): MGHRA, YSYEKL. The CDR3 here is CASSLGGDSNQPQHF. DNA of the CDR3: TGCGCCAGCAGCCTCGGAGGGGATAGCAATCAGCCCCAGCATTTT.

V is TRBV29-1 and J is TRBJ1-1; D is unclear. This CDR3 is 11 amino acids long. Germline CDR1 SQVTM, CDR2 ANQGSEA. Trimming took off 0 bases at V and 7 bases at J, with 6 bases between the two ends. The CDR3 region is CSVEERVEAFF. The DNA of the CDR3 is TGCAGCGTTGAAGAGAGGGTTGAAGCTTTCTTT. Using reference TRBV29-1 and TRBJ1-1 for the parts outside the CDR3, the full variable domain is SAVISQKPSRDICQRGTSLTIQCQVDSQVTMMFWYRQQPGQSLTLIATANQGSEATYESGFVIDKFPISRPNLTFSTLTVSNMSPEDSSIYLCSVEERVEAFFGQGTRLTVV.

The V call is TRBV6-6, the J call TRBJ1-2; 8 bases agree with TRBD1. This CDR3 is built from 12 residues. Germline CDR1 is MNHNY and CDR2 is SVGAGI (reference sequence). Germline trimming cut 6 bases from V and 3 bases from J; bases unmatched to any gene: 0. CDR3: CASRTGDYGYTF. The CDR3 DNA sequence: TGTGCCAGCAGGACAGGGGACTATGGCTACACCTTC.

V usage is TRBV7-6 and J usage is TRBJ2-1; D not certain. Germline loops: CDR1 SGHVS, CDR2 FNYEAQ. The CDR3 is 14 amino acids. Deletions cut 5 bases from V and 8 bases from J, with 16 bases between. CDR3: CASSAASTSDEQFF. CDR3 coding DNA: TGTGCCAGCAGCGCGGCTAGTACTTCCGATGAGCAGTTCTTC.

The genes are TRBV9 and TRBJ2-5, with 9 bases lining up with TRBD2. This CDR3 spans 14 amino acids. CDR1 SGDLS and CDR2 YYNGEE come from the germline V gene. The J segment lost 4 bases and the V segment lost 4 bases, leaving 5 bases of the junction unmatched. In DNA form, the CDR3 reads TGTGCCAGCAGCTTCCCTAGCGGGGCAGAGACCCAGTACTTC. Its protein is CASSFPSGAETQYF. Combining the CDR3 with reference TRBV9 and TRBJ2-5 gives the whole variable domain DSGVTQTPKHLITATGQRVTLRCSPRSGDLSVYWYQQSLDQGLQFLIQYYNGEERAKGNILERFSAQQFPDLHSELNLSSLELGDSALYFCASSFPSGAETQYFGPGTRLLVL.

This chain links TRBV30 with TRBJ1-4, with D tentatively TRBD1 (6 bases). Trimming took 4 bases from V and 12 from J, leaving 18 bases between them. The CDR3 is 13 residues long. From germline, CDR1 is GTSNPN and CDR2 SVGIG (reference sequence). In nucleotides, the CDR3 is TGTGCCTGGAAGGGGGGGGCAAACCGGGAACTGTTTTTT. Its translation: CAWKGGANRELFF. Full variable domain (remainder filled in from reference TRBV30 and TRBJ1-4): SQTIHQWPATLVQPVGSPLSLECTVEGTSNPNLYWYRQAAGRGLQLLFYSVGIGQISSEVPQNLSASRPQDRQFILSSKKLLLSDSGFYLCAWKGGANRELFFGSGTQLSVL.

This chain connects TRBV6-5 to TRBJ1-2; D gene unclear. The CDR3 sequence is 12 residues long. Between the trimmed V and J ends, which lost 5 bases and 7 bases, there was a span of 11 bases. Germline values: CDR1 MNHEY, CDR2 SVGAGI. Written as DNA, the CDR3 is TGTGCCAGCAGTGGGGAAAGCGGTGGCTACACCTTC. It specifies CASSGESGGYTF.

This clone was seen a few times. Different DNA sequences within this sample yield the same CDR3. This chain joins TRBV7-2 and TRBJ1-5; the match to TRBD1 covers 8 bases. Germline values: CDR1 SGHTA, CDR2 FQGNSA. J was trimmed by 1 base and V by 3 bases; bases with no gene match: 2. The CDR3 is 15 amino acids. In nucleotides, the CDR3 is TGTGCCAGCAGCTTGGACAGGGACAGCAATCAGCCCCAGCATTTT. Protein product: CASSLDRDSNQPQHF.

This clone was seen a single time. The chain combines TRBV2 with TRBJ2-7; TRBD1 might be the D (5 bases). V dropped 1 base and J dropped 12 bases, with 13 bases sitting between them. The CDR3 consists of 12 residues. CDR1 SNHLY and CDR2 FYNNEI come from the germline V gene. CDR3 residues: CASSEGNRLPYF. The CDR3 DNA is TGTGCCAGCAGTGAAGGAAACAGGCTACCGTACTTC.

The chain employs TRBV9 and TRBJ1-2, with D perhaps matching TRBD1 (5 bases). The CDR3 is 12 amino acids. Germline CDR1 SGDLS, CDR2 YYNGEE. V dropped 5 bases and J dropped 8 bases, with 13 bases sitting between them. CDR3 sequence (DNA): TGTGCCAGCAGGGGGCTGGTCGGAGGCTACACCTTC. It translates to CASRGLVGGYTF.

This CDR3 reads CASSFRGSYEQYF. CDR3 nucleotide sequence: TGCGCCAGCAGCTTCAGGGGTTCCTACGAGCAGTACTTC. V and J are TRBV5-1 and TRBJ2-7, with a possible D match to TRBD1 (6 bases). The CDR3 has 13 amino acids. CDR1 SGHRS and CDR2 YFSETQ come from the germline V gene. V was pared by 2 bases and J by 1 base, with 7 bases between.